This T cell receptor (beta chain) derives from a study of human T cells and chemical hapten exposure. On the study more broadly: Mainly, slight library volume differences in the pool made TCR yields vary.

This clonotype came up many times. Documented time point: patch test 2, 6 weeks after DPC sensitization. Stated treatment: therapeutic diphenylcyclopropenone sensitization with weekly scalp DPC. The total RNA was obtained from whole blood that was not fractionated. TCRdb re-called the RACE reads with MiXCR, one entry per CDR3 protein. Of around 80,000 distinct CDR3 sequences in the sample, 5% to 8.5% were seen once. CDR3 length equals 14 residues. Germline V gives CDR1 MNHEY, CDR2 SMNVEV (reference sequence). The V and J ends lost 5 bases and 4 bases, in that order; junction bases with no gene match: 5.

The TCR sequence derives from a woman under 40 with alopecia areata. Some clones in this sample may be carry-over from other donors' samples. Sequenced material: whole blood, taken in connection with sensitization to the hapten diphenylcyclopropenone (DPC). V is TRBV27 and J is TRBJ2-3; TRBD1 agrees at 8 bases. Written as DNA, the CDR3 is TGTGCCAGCAGTCGGCGCAGGGGGCCAGATACGCAGTATTTT. This encodes CASSRRRGPDTQYF.